The 8 T cell receptor beta chains reported below all come from one sample, sequenced in a study of blood T cell repertoires in COVID-19. The table came from immunoSEQ multiplex PCR; TCRdb's copy has only in-frame clones and leaves some out. Of approximately 380,000 clones listed, about 88% are singletons. Source material: PBMCs or T cells enriched from blood (not recorded which). These receptors were taken from a woman under 30 who had recovered from COVID-19.

The chain recombines TRBV6-5 with TRBJ2-1, with D possibly being TRBD2 (6 bases). Germline-derived CDR1 and CDR2 are MNHEY and SVGAGI. Trimming cost V 0 bases and J 1 base, with 7 bases left between them. This CDR3 spans 15 amino acids. The DNA of the CDR3 is TGTGCCAGCAGTTACTCGGGGGGTTCCTACAATGAGCAGTTCTTC. It specifies CASSYSGGSYNEQFF.

This rearrangement joins TRBV4-1 to TRBJ1-5, with unresolved D. Germline assignment: CDR1 MGHRA and CDR2 YSYEKL. The ends were cut back, 3 bases at V and 3 bases at J, with 6 bases in the middle. This CDR3 comprises 13 residues. The CDR3 coding sequence is TGCGCCAGCAGCCATGGAGCCAATCAGCCCCAGCATTTT. Protein sequence: CASSHGANQPQHF.

V and J are TRBV2 and TRBJ2-2; no clear D gene. This CDR3 region has 12 residues. The germline gives CDR1 SNHLY, CDR2 FYNNEI. With 6 bases removed from V and 5 bases from J, the gap between germline ends came to 7 bases. The CDR3 coding sequence is TGTGCCAGCAGGCACGGGACCGGGGAGCTGTTTTTT. Encoded protein: CASRHGTGELFF.

The chain recombines TRBV18 with TRBJ2-1, with TRBD2 as a possible D gene (5 bases). The CDR3 loop spans 18 amino acids. Per germline, CDR1 KGHSH and CDR2 LQKENI. V gave up 0 bases and J gave up 5 bases, with 20 bases separating them. CDR3 loop: CASSPPGIRSTAHNEQFF. The CDR3 nucleotides are TGTGCCAGCTCACCACCCGGGATCAGGTCGACGGCTCACAATGAGCAGTTCTTC. Using reference TRBV18 and TRBJ2-1 for the parts outside the CDR3, the full variable domain is NAGVMQNPRHLVRRRGQEARLRCSPMKGHSHVYWYRQLPEEGLKFMVYLQKENIIDESGMPKERFSAEFPKEGPSILRIQQVVRGDSAAYFCASSPPGIRSTAHNEQFFGPGTRLTVL.

The chain uses TRBV13 and TRBJ2-1; 10 positions agree with TRBD2. J lost 4 bases, V lost 5 bases, and 8 bases had no gene match. The germline V gene has CDR1 PRHDT and CDR2 FYEKMQ (reference sequence). CDR3 length equals 16 residues. In nucleotides, the CDR3 is TGTGCCAGCAGCCCCCGAGAGCGGGGGGGGTACAATGAGCAGTTCTTC. Protein product: CASSPRERGGYNEQFF. Complete variable domain (other parts from reference TRBV13 and TRBJ2-1): AAGVIQSPRHLIKEKRETATLKCYPIPRHDTVYWYQQGPGQDPQFLISFYEKMQSDKGSIPDRFSAQQFSDYHSELNMSSLELGDSALYFCASSPRERGGYNEQFFGPGTRLTVL.

The chain has TRBV12-3 or TRBV12-4 and TRBJ1-2, with TRBD1 matching over 10 bases. V lost 7 bases and J lost 8; bases outside the gene matches: 7. This CDR3 spans 13 amino acids. The DNA for the CDR3 is TGTGCCAGCACCATTGGACAGGGGGGAGGCTACACCTTC. It specifies CASTIGQGGGYTF.

The rearrangement uses TRBV19 and TRBJ2-7; 9 nucleotides line up with TRBD1. J gave up 7 bases and V 8 bases, and 12 bases lay outside the gene matches. CDR1 and CDR2 (germline): LNHDA, SQIVND (reference sequence). The CDR3 contains 14 residues. CDR3 residues: CASGRGQGFLEQYF. The CDR3 DNA is TGTGCCAGTGGTCGGGGACAGGGTTTTTTAGAGCAGTACTTC. Using reference TRBV19 and TRBJ2-7 for the parts outside the CDR3, the full variable domain is DGGITQSPKYLFRKEGQNVTLSCEQNLNHDAMYWYRQDPGQGLRLIYYSQIVNDFQKGDIAEGYSVSREKKESFPLTVTSAQKNPTAFYLCASGRGQGFLEQYFGPGTRLTVT.

The chain has TRBV5-8 and TRBJ1-1; D may be TRBD1 (6 bases). The V end was cut by 4 bases, the J end by 5 bases, with 15 bases between. Germline V CDR1 and CDR2: SGHTS, YDEGEE. The CDR3 has 14 amino acids. The CDR3 sequence: CASSARTDRTEAFF. CDR3 nucleotides: TGTGCCAGCAGCGCCAGGACAGACCGAACTGAAGCTTTCTTT.